One and the same sample provided the 29 T cell receptor beta chains below, sequenced in a study of Ad26.COV2.S vaccination and SARS-CoV-2 variants. Here immunoSEQ multiplex PCR was the method, and the copy in TCRdb shows in-frame clones only, minus some. The table includes about 410,000 clones, over 80% detected once. As to treatment: roughly 19 received Ad26.COV2.S at low or high dose, single or two shots; about five received placebo; per-sample allocation not given. The study sampled participants on day 63 after the first vaccine or placebo injection. This sample comprised peripheral blood, obtained in a trial of Ad26.COV2.S vaccine versus placebo. These receptors all stem from a person aged 18 to 59 who received the Ad26.COV2.S COVID-19 vaccine or a placebo.

This clone appeared once. The chain has TRBV29-1 and TRBJ1-1; TRBD1 agrees at 7 bases. Germline V gene sequence: CDR1 SQVTM, CDR2 ANQGSEA. The CDR3 totals 12 residues. Losses at the gene ends were 5 bases for V and 4 bases for J; bases not matched to a gene: 4. CDR3 nucleotide sequence: TGCAGCGTTTTCTACAGGGGCACTGAAGCTTTCTTT. This sequence encodes CSVFYRGTEAFF.

This sequence joins TRBV5-4 and TRBJ1-6; D call uncertain. Germline lookup yields CDR1 SGHNT and CDR2 YYREEE (reference sequence). CDR3 length: 14 residues. Between the trimmed V and J ends, which lost 1 base and 8 bases, there was a span of 10 bases. CDR3 nucleotides: TGTGCCAGCAGCTTGTGGGCAGATCATTCACCCCTCCACTTT. This encodes CASSLWADHSPLHF.

V usage is TRBV4-3 and J usage is TRBJ2-3; TRBD1 might be the D (7 bases). CDR1 is LGHNA and CDR2 is YSLEER in the germline V gene. The CDR3 loop spans 17 amino acids. V lost 0 bases and J 0 bases, leaving 13 bases between the germline ends. CDR3 in DNA: TGCGCCAGCAGCCAAGACCGACCAGGGGGGAGCACAGATACGCAGTATTTT. It codes for CASSQDRPGGSTDTQYF.

The chain employs TRBV7-2 and TRBJ1-2, with D possibly matching TRBD1 (5 bases). CDR3 length: 13 residues. Germline CDR1 and CDR2: SGHTA and FQGNSA. V was shortened by 1 base and J by 7 bases, with 10 bases between the two germline ends. The chain's CDR3 is CASSLGGYSGYTF. The CDR3 nucleotides read TGTGCCAGCAGCTTAGGGGGGTATTCTGGCTACACCTTC.

This sequence joins TRBV24-1 and TRBJ1-3; D uncertain. Between the trimmed V and J ends, which lost 0 bases and 0 bases, there was a span of 11 bases. Germline loops: CDR1 KGHDR, CDR2 SFDVKD. The CDR3 covers 17 residues. CDR3 in amino acids: CATSDLRACGSGNTIYF. The CDR3 nucleotides are TGTGCCACCAGTGATTTGAGGGCCTGCGGCTCTGGAAACACCATATATTTT.

In DNA form, the CDR3 reads TGCAGCGTTGTAAGGGCAGGCCAGAACACTGAAGCTTTCTTT. Translation: CSVVRAGQNTEAFF. The chain employs TRBV29-1 and TRBJ1-1, with D uncertain. Germline V gene sequence: CDR1 SQVTM, CDR2 ANQGSEA. This CDR3 has 14 amino acids. The germline V and J ends were trimmed by 4 bases and 1 base, with 13 bases remaining between them.

The J gene is TRBJ1-6, the V gene TRBV10-2; D gene unclear. The V gene's germline CDR1 is WSHSY and CDR2 SAAADI. The CDR3 runs to 11 residues. Trimming removed 5 bases at V and 7 bases at J, with 3 bases between. The CDR3 sequence: CASSHNSPLHF. The CDR3 DNA is TGCGCCAGCAGTCACAATTCACCCCTCCACTTT.

The CDR3 protein is CASSTPGLAGATDTQYF. In nucleotides, the CDR3 is TGTGCCAGTAGTACCCCGGGACTAGCGGGGGCCACAGATACGCAGTATTTT. The rearrangement uses TRBV19 and TRBJ2-3, with 14 bases fitting TRBD2. Trimming cost V 4 bases and J 2 bases; bases outside gene matches: 5. CDR1 is LNHDA and CDR2 is SQIVND in the germline V gene (reference sequence). The CDR3 has 17 residues. Full variable domain (rest looked up from reference TRBV19 and TRBJ2-3): DGGITQSPKYLFRKEGQNVTLSCEQNLNHDAMYWYRQDPGQGLRLIYYSQIVNDFQKGDIAEGYSVSREKKESFPLTVTSAQKNPTAFYLCASSTPGLAGATDTQYFGPGTRLTVL.

This clone was counted only a few times. This sequence joins TRBV18 and TRBJ2-7; 8 bases map to TRBD2. Trimming took 5 bases from V and 2 from J; bases not matched to a gene: 5. CDR3 size: 14 residues. Per germline, CDR1 KGHSH and CDR2 LQKENI. The CDR3 region has the DNA TGTGCCAGCTCAATCGGGGGGGCCCCCTACGAGCAGTACTTC. Translating it yields CASSIGGAPYEQYF.

This chain links TRBV27 with TRBJ2-2; D uncertain. The V end was cut by 6 bases, the J end by 4 bases, with 15 bases between. The CDR3 extends over 15 amino acids. The germline V gene encodes CDR1 MNHEY and CDR2 SMNVEV (reference sequence). The CDR3 region is CASRGLVGSTGELFF. CDR3 coding DNA: TGTGCCAGCAGAGGTTTGGTGGGTTCCACCGGGGAGCTGTTTTTT.

The chain joins TRBV28 to TRBJ1-1, with D possibly being TRBD1 (5 bases). The CDR3 extends over 14 amino acids. V shed 1 base and J shed 7 bases, with 13 bases lying between them. Germline V gives CDR1 MDHEN, CDR2 SYDVKM. The CDR3 sequence: CASSLYRTMLEAFF. The CDR3 coding sequence is TGTGCCAGCAGTTTATACAGGACCATGCTTGAAGCTTTCTTT.

The J gene is TRBJ2-7, the V gene TRBV19, with D possibly TRBD1 on 6 matching bases. Germline V gene lookup returns CDR1 LNHDA and CDR2 SQIVND (reference sequence). The CDR3 length is 19 residues. V lost 7 bases and J lost 0, with 28 bases in between. The CDR3 DNA sequence: TGTGCCAGTACGGCCCTAGTAGGCCACTCGGGACACCTCTCCTACGAGCAGTACTTC. This gives the protein CASTALVGHSGHLSYEQYF.

The rearrangement uses TRBV3-1 (or the pseudogene TRBV3-2) and TRBJ2-7; weak D call: TRBD1 (5 bases). Trimming pared 0 bases from V and 7 bases from J, leaving 19 bases between. Germline V CDR1 and CDR2: LGHDT, YNNKEL (reference sequence). This CDR3 has 16 residues. In DNA, the CDR3 is TGTGCCAGCAGCCAAGATCCAGGGATCCTCGTTTTTGAGCAGTACTTC. This sequence encodes CASSQDPGILVFEQYF.

V gene TRBV4-1 combines with J gene TRBJ2-2; the D gene is possibly TRBD1 (5 bases). Germline CDR1 is MGHRA and CDR2 is YSYEKL. This CDR3 has 15 amino acids. Trimming shortened V by 0 bases and J by 4 bases, and 9 bases separated the two germline ends. The CDR3 spells CASSQDTGPTGELFF. CDR3 DNA sequence: TGCGCCAGCAGCCAAGATACAGGACCCACCGGGGAGCTGTTTTTT.

This clone was found once. The V gene is TRBV5-6, the J gene TRBJ2-3; D is perhaps TRBD1 or TRBD2 (5 bases each). In germline, CDR1 is SGHDT, CDR2 YYEEEE. Trimming cost V 7 bases and J 5 bases, with 14 bases left between them. The CDR3 length is 13 residues. The CDR3 sequence is CASYGGRVDTQYF. CDR3 nucleotide sequence: TGTGCCAGCTATGGGGGACGAGTAGATACGCAGTATTTT.

This chain joins TRBV4-1 and TRBJ2-3; 14 nucleotides align to TRBD2. From germline, CDR1 is MGHRA and CDR2 YSYEKL. Trimming took 3 bases from V and 2 from J; bases not matched to a gene: 7. The CDR3 totals 18 residues. CDR3 sequence reads: CASSHTGTSGGYTDTQYF. CDR3 DNA sequence: TGCGCCAGCAGCCATACCGGGACTAGCGGGGGTTACACAGATACGCAGTATTTT.

The CDR3 region has the DNA TGTGCCAGCAGTTTACTCGAGAGCTCCTACAATGAGCAGTTCTTC. As protein: CASSLLESSYNEQFF. The V and J genes are TRBV11-2 and TRBJ2-1; D is uncertain. CDR1 and CDR2 (germline): SGHAT, FQNNGV. The CDR3 is made up of 15 amino acids. V was pared by 6 bases and J by 0 bases, with 12 bases between.

V and J are TRBV6-5 and TRBJ2-4; 7 nucleotides line up with TRBD1. The germline gives CDR1 MNHEY, CDR2 SVGAGI. The CDR3 sequence is 15 residues long. The J segment lost 1 base and the V segment lost 6 bases, leaving 6 bases of the junction unmatched. CDR3 protein: CASSWTGGAKNIQYF. The CDR3 coding sequence is TGTGCCAGCAGCTGGACAGGAGGTGCCAAAAACATTCAGTACTTC.

This clone was detected only a few times. The chain links TRBV18 to TRBJ1-1; D is uncertain. This CDR3 has 14 amino acids. The germline CDR1 and CDR2 sequences are KGHSH and LQKENI. The V end lost 3 bases, the J end lost 4 bases, and 12 bases lay between the germline ends. The CDR3 region is CASSPRPVGTEAFF. CDR3 DNA sequence: TGTGCCAGCTCACCGAGGCCCGTCGGCACTGAAGCTTTCTTT.

The chain carries TRBV2 and TRBJ1-2; 7 nucleotides match TRBD1. This CDR3 is 14 amino acids long. The germline V gene encodes CDR1 SNHLY and CDR2 FYNNEI. Trimming took 10 bases from V and 4 from J; bases not matched to a gene: 12. CDR3 bases: TGTGCCATCTTCATTACAGGGGTCGGCTATGGCTACACCTTC. It yields the protein CAIFITGVGYGYTF. Drawing the rest from reference TRBV2 and TRBJ1-2, the complete variable domain is EPEVTQTPSHQVTQMGQEVILRCVPISNHLYFYWYRQILGQKVEFLVSFYNNEISEKSEIFDDQFSVERPDGSNFTLKIRSTKLEDSAMYFCAIFITGVGYGYTFGSGTRLTVV.

The chain carries TRBV15 and TRBJ1-2; D gene ambiguous. V was shortened by 6 bases and J by 4 bases, with 6 bases between the two germline ends. CDR1 LNHNV and CDR2 YYDKDF come from the germline V gene (reference sequence). The CDR3 length is 11 residues. CDR3 protein: CATRQFYGYTF. CDR3 bases: TGTGCCACCAGACAATTCTATGGCTACACCTTC.

The chain links TRBV6-1 to TRBJ2-1; 8 positions agree with TRBD1. V was pared by 3 bases and J by 5 bases, with 3 bases of the junction left unmatched. The CDR3 spans 14 residues. Germline assignment: CDR1 MNHNS and CDR2 SASEGT. The CDR3 reads CASSEGQEHNEQFF. The DNA of the CDR3 is TGTGCCAGCAGTGAGGGACAGGAGCACAATGAGCAGTTCTTC.

The V and J genes are TRBV27 and TRBJ2-7, with TRBD2 matching 11 bases. J lost 4 bases, V lost 3 bases, and 2 bases had no gene match. The CDR3 is made up of 14 amino acids. Germline V gene lookup returns CDR1 MNHEY and CDR2 SMNVEV (reference sequence). The CDR3: CASSFASGGYEQYF. CDR3 nucleotide sequence: TGTGCCAGCAGTTTTGCTAGCGGGGGGTACGAGCAGTACTTC.

V and J are TRBV29-1 and TRBJ1-2; D is undetermined. V lost 7 bases to trimming and J lost 6 bases, with 18 bases between them. CDR1 and CDR2 from the germline V gene are SQVTM and ANQGSEA. The CDR3 is 13 amino acids. CDR3: CSAFRDSRNGYTF. The CDR3 nucleotides read TGCAGCGCCTTTAGGGATTCACGAAATGGCTACACCTTC.

The chain joins TRBV23-1 to TRBJ2-1; no reliable D call. TRBV23-1 is an open reading frame, and its role is uncertain. The CDR3 consists of 15 residues. The V and J ends lost 2 bases and 0 bases respectively, with 8 bases between them. The CDR3 loop reads CASSQAPSSYNEQFF. The DNA of the CDR3 is TGCGCCAGCAGTCAAGCTCCCAGCTCCTACAATGAGCAGTTCTTC.

The J gene is TRBJ2-7, the V gene TRBV27; tentative D call: TRBD2 (6 bases). Germline lookup yields CDR1 MNHEY and CDR2 SMNVEV (reference sequence). Trimming took off 1 base at V and 7 bases at J, with 11 bases between the two ends. CDR3 length: 13 amino acids. The CDR3 region is CASSLFSGGEQYF. CDR3 bases: TGTGCCAGCAGTTTATTCTCCGGGGGAGAGCAGTACTTC.

The chain recombines TRBV30 with TRBJ2-7; either TRBD1 or TRBD2 may supply D (5 bases each). CDR3 length: 15 amino acids. V was cut by 3 bases and J by 3 bases, with 18 bases left in between. The germline V gene encodes CDR1 GTSNPN and CDR2 SVGIG (reference sequence). This CDR3 reads CAWRPQVGDRYEQYF. The CDR3 nucleotides read TGTGCCTGGAGACCGCAGGTAGGGGACCGCTACGAGCAGTACTTC.

This chain connects TRBV5-5 to TRBJ2-7; no clear D. The CDR3 runs 16 residues. Germline CDR1 reads SGHKS; CDR2 reads YYEKEE (reference sequence). Trimming took off 0 bases at V and 2 bases at J, with 15 bases between the two ends. The DNA for the CDR3 is TGTGCCAGCAGCTTGGAGTCGGTAGTCACGACCTACGAGCAGTACTTC. Its protein is CASSLESVVTTYEQYF.

The chain employs TRBV19 and TRBJ2-3; 11 positions match TRBD2. J lost 1 base, V lost 4 bases, and 10 bases had no gene match. CDR1 is LNHDA, CDR2 SQIVND, per germline (reference sequence). The CDR3 is made up of 18 amino acids. CDR3 protein: CASSSGVPGLAGTDTQYF. The CDR3 DNA follows: TGTGCCAGTAGTAGTGGGGTCCCGGGACTAGCGGGCACAGATACGCAGTATTTT.